The rows below give T cell receptor beta chains drawn from one sample of a study of T cell responses to AZD1222 COVID-19 vaccine. Repertoires were generated with immunoSEQ multiplex PCR, while TCRdb's copy carries only in-frame clones and drops some. The sample holds around 69,000 clones, roughly 84% seen once. Source: peripheral blood, taken on day 0 of AZD1222 vaccination. Receptor source: an adult in good health. CDR3s include the opening cysteine and the closing phenylalanine or tryptophan. Each record gives: J gene, D gene, V gene, CDR3 protein, CDR3 DNA. A D gene is named only where the DNA matches it firmly.

TRBJ1-5	NA	TRBV4-1	CASSQAGELASNQPQHF	TGCGCCAGCAGCCAAGCAGGAGAACTTGCTAGCAATCAGCCCCAGCATTTT
TRBJ1-4	NA	TRBV5-6	CARIDPRLWNEKLFF	TGTGCCAGAATTGACCCGAGGCTATGGAATGAAAAACTGTTTTTT
TRBJ2-2	NA	TRBV12-5	CASGFWTGELFF	TGTGCTAGTGGTTTCTGGACCGGGGAGCTGTTTTTT
TRBJ2-7	NA	TRBV10-3	CAISESPYEQYF	TGTGCCATCAGTGAGTCGCCCTACGAGCAGTACTTC
TRBJ2-3	NA	TRBV6-6	CASSYGRGSTDTQYF	TGTGCCAGCAGTTACGGTCGAGGATCCACAGATACGCAGTATTTT
TRBJ2-5	TRBD2	TRBV18	CASSASGSSETQYF	TGTGCCAGCTCAGCTAGCGGGAGCTCAGAGACCCAGTACTTC
TRBJ2-2	NA	TRBV7-9	CASSAPQRTGELFF	TGTGCCAGCAGCGCCCCTCAGAGGACCGGGGAGCTGTTTTTT
TRBJ2-2	TRBD1	TRBV6-4	CASSETGTTGELFF	TGTGCCAGCAGTGAGACAGGGACCACCGGGGAGCTGTTTTTT
TRBJ1-1	TRBD1	TRBV14	CASSPRTGNTEAFF	TGTGCCAGCAGCCCTCGGACAGGTAACACTGAAGCTTTCTTT
TRBJ2-5	NA	TRBV18	CASSPQETQYF	TGTGCCAGCTCACCTCAAGAGACCCAGTACTTC